The 26 T cell receptor beta chains below were found in one sample sequenced in a study of blood T cell repertoires in COVID-19. TCRdb's copy holds only in-frame clones and misses some; the assay was immunoSEQ multiplex PCR. The data contain roughly 100,000 clones, about three quarters of them seen just once; the ten biggest clones take up roughly 6%. Sequencing was carried out using peripheral blood. These receptor sequences come from an elderly man with acute or convalescent COVID-19.

CDR3 region: CASSLVGAGQETQYF. In nucleotides, the CDR3 is TGTGCCAGCAGCTTAGTTGGGGCAGGGCAAGAGACCCAGTACTTC. This chain uses TRBV7-8 with TRBJ2-5; D perhaps matches TRBD1 (5 bases). This CDR3 has 15 amino acids. Germline values: CDR1 SGHVS, CDR2 FQNEAQ. V lost 1 base and J lost 2, with 11 bases in between.

The V gene is TRBV11-2, the J gene TRBJ2-7; 10 bases align to TRBD1. The CDR3 is 15 residues long. The J segment lost 2 bases and the V segment lost 4 bases, leaving 5 bases of the junction unmatched. Germline V lookup: CDR1 SGHAT, CDR2 FQNNGV. The DNA of the CDR3 is TGTGCCAGCAGCTCAGGGACAGGGGCGGCCTACGAGCAGTACTTC. This encodes CASSSGTGAAYEQYF.

In its sample, this clone was seen a few times. The rearrangement links TRBV15 to TRBJ1-4, with unresolved D. This CDR3 is 13 amino acids long. The V gene's germline CDR1 is LNHNV and CDR2 YYDKDF (reference sequence). The V gene lost 1 base and the J gene lost 6 bases, with 6 bases spanning the gap. The CDR3 DNA reads TGTGCCACCAGCAGAGGGCGGGATGAAAAACTGTTTTTT. It specifies CATSRGRDEKLFF.

This clone appeared a few times. The rearrangement links TRBV7-2 to TRBJ1-2; possibly TRBD1 for D (5 bases). The ends were cut back, 3 bases at V and 2 bases at J, with 7 bases in the middle. CDR1 and CDR2 (germline): SGHTA, FQGNSA. There are 13 residues in the CDR3. CDR3 sequence: CASSFGGNYGYTF. The CDR3 DNA reads TGTGCCAGCAGCTTCGGGGGAAACTATGGCTACACCTTC.

CDR3 protein: CASSYWPGSEEQYF. The CDR3 bases are TGTGCCAGCAGTTACTGGCCGGGTAGCGAGGAGCAGTACTTC. The chain uses TRBV6-2 or TRBV6-3 and TRBJ2-7, with D perhaps matching TRBD2 (5 bases). The germline V and J ends were trimmed by 1 base and 7 bases, with 14 bases remaining between them. The germline V gene has CDR1 MNHEY and CDR2 SVGEGT. CDR3 length equals 14 residues.

V and J are TRBV30 and TRBJ1-2, with a weak D call TRBD1 (6 bases). The germline CDR1 and CDR2 sequences are GTSNPN and SVGIG (reference sequence). Trimming cost V 6 bases and J 0 bases, with 14 bases left between them. The CDR3 is 14 residues long. CDR3: CACLQGRSNYGYTF. For the CDR3, the DNA is TGTGCCTGCCTCCAGGGGCGGTCTAACTATGGCTACACCTTC.

The V call is TRBV7-8, the J call TRBJ2-2; TRBD1 agrees at 8 bases. Trimming removed 5 bases from V and 6 bases from J; junction bases left unmatched: 20. This CDR3 has 19 amino acids. CDR1 and CDR2 from the germline V gene are SGHVS and FQNEAQ. CDR3 in amino acids: CASSLPTDRVKASPGELFF. DNA for the CDR3: TGTGCCAGCAGCCTCCCCACGGACAGGGTCAAGGCTAGTCCCGGGGAGCTGTTTTTT.

V is TRBV4-3 and J is TRBJ2-3; 12 bases line up with TRBD2. The CDR3 contains 16 residues. Germline V gene data show CDR1 as LGHNA and CDR2 as YSLEER. Germline trimming cut 4 bases from V and 10 bases from J; bases unmatched to any gene: 12. The CDR3 loop reads CASSPEPGLAGKAQYF. The DNA for the CDR3 is TGCGCCAGCAGCCCCGAGCCCGGACTAGCGGGAAAGGCGCAGTATTTT.

V is TRBV30 and J is TRBJ2-5; the match to TRBD1 covers 7 bases. V dropped 1 base and J dropped 4; count of bases not matched to a gene: 6. The CDR3 sequence is 14 residues long. In germline, CDR1 is GTSNPN, CDR2 SVGIG (reference sequence). CDR3 nucleotide sequence: TGTGCCTGGAGTGATACCAGGGGGAGAGAGACCCAGTACTTC. This codes for CAWSDTRGRETQYF.

V usage is TRBV19 and J usage is TRBJ1-3, with D possibly being TRBD1 (6 bases). The CDR3 runs to 15 residues. Per germline, CDR1 LNHDA and CDR2 SQIVND (reference sequence). The germline V and J ends were trimmed by 5 bases and 2 bases, with 13 bases remaining between them. CDR3 region: CASSPRGGPGNTIYF. The CDR3 coding sequence is TGTGCCAGTAGTCCAAGGGGGGGGCCTGGAAACACCATATATTTT.

This rearrangement joins TRBV30 to TRBJ1-6; the match to TRBD1 covers 7 bases. This CDR3 is built from 16 residues. V shed 5 bases, J shed 5 bases, and the junction held 12 bases outside the gene matches. In germline, CDR1 is GTSNPN, CDR2 SVGIG (reference sequence). This CDR3 reads CAWAREGARNNSPLHF. CDR3 bases: TGTGCCTGGGCACGCGAGGGGGCTAGGAATAATTCACCCCTCCACTTT.

In its sample, this clone was seen many times. The chain combines TRBV5-4 with TRBJ2-7; possible D gene TRBD1, 6 bases. The CDR3 loop spans 15 amino acids. Germline-derived CDR1 and CDR2 are SGHNT and YYREEE (reference sequence). With 1 base removed from V and 3 bases from J, the gap between germline ends came to 14 bases. The CDR3 protein is CASSLKGDVGYEQYF. DNA for the CDR3: TGTGCCAGCAGCTTGAAGGGGGACGTCGGCTACGAGCAGTACTTC.

The chain has TRBV11-2 and TRBJ2-7; 8 positions match TRBD2. Trimming took 4 bases from V and 3 from J; bases not matched to a gene: 11. Looked up from germline, CDR1 is SGHAT and CDR2 is FQNNGV. The CDR3 has 16 residues. For the CDR3, the DNA is TGTGCCAGCAGCTCCCTCCTCCCCACTAGCGGCTACGAGCAGTACTTC. This codes for CASSSLLPTSGYEQYF.

The chain has TRBV3-1 (or the pseudogene TRBV3-2) and TRBJ1-3; D is unresolved. Deletions cut 1 base from V and 0 bases from J, with 10 bases between. Per germline, CDR1 LGHDT and CDR2 YNNKEL (reference sequence). This CDR3 spans 16 amino acids. The CDR3 here is CASSQAHPSSGNTIYF. CDR3 DNA sequence: TGTGCCAGCAGCCAAGCCCACCCGAGCTCTGGAAACACCATATATTTT.

The chain joins TRBV7-9 to TRBJ2-3; possible D gene TRBD1, 6 bases. The V gene's germline CDR1 is SEHNR and CDR2 FQNEAQ (reference sequence). The CDR3 sequence is 15 residues long. Trimming shortened V by 3 bases and J by 2 bases, and 12 bases separated the two germline ends. The CDR3 DNA reads as TGTGCCAGCAGCTTTACAGGGTGGGACACAGATACGCAGTATTTT. Translation: CASSFTGWDTDTQYF.

This sequence joins TRBV6-5 and TRBJ1-2; TRBD1 aligns across 7 bases. CDR1 and CDR2 from the germline V gene are MNHEY and SVGAGI. The CDR3 consists of 14 residues. J gave up 6 bases and V 5 bases, and 9 bases lay outside the gene matches. CDR3 sequence: CASSTRGDRDGYTF. As DNA, the CDR3 is TGTGCCAGCAGTACCAGGGGGGACCGGGATGGCTACACCTTC.

This rearrangement joins TRBV7-9 to TRBJ2-3, with TRBD2 identical over 9 bases. V lost 5 bases, J lost 2 bases, and 8 bases stayed unmatched. Looked up from germline, CDR1 is SEHNR and CDR2 is FQNEAQ (reference sequence). CDR3 size: 16 residues. CDR3 nucleotides: TGTGCCAGCAGCCCATGGACTAGCGTCACCACAGATACGCAGTATTTT. Its translation is CASSPWTSVTTDTQYF.

This chain joins TRBV24-1 and TRBJ2-2, with 8 bases identical to TRBD1. Trimming took 5 bases from V and 4 from J; bases not matched to a gene: 8. This CDR3 has 16 residues. CDR1 is KGHDR and CDR2 is SFDVKD in the germline V gene. In DNA form, the CDR3 reads TGTGCCACCAGTGTTTCCAGGGGGCTTGGCACCGGGGAGCTGTTTTTT. This gives the protein CATSVSRGLGTGELFF.

At least ten counts were recorded for this clone. The gene calls are TRBV19 and TRBJ2-2; tentative D call: TRBD2 (6 bases). Trimming removed 3 bases from V and 6 bases from J, with 14 bases in between. Germline CDR1 is LNHDA and CDR2 is SQIVND (reference sequence). The CDR3 consists of 15 residues. CDR3 region: CASSILAPGAGELFF. The CDR3 DNA reads TGTGCCAGTAGTATTCTAGCCCCGGGGGCCGGGGAGCTGTTTTTT. Using reference TRBV19 and TRBJ2-2 for the parts outside the CDR3, the full variable domain is DGGITQSPKYLFRKEGQNVTLSCEQNLNHDAMYWYRQDPGQGLRLIYYSQIVNDFQKGDIAEGYSVSREKKESFPLTVTSAQKNPTAFYLCASSILAPGAGELFFGEGSRLTVL.

A few counts support this clone. This chain uses TRBV5-4 with TRBJ2-7; 7 bases match TRBD1. The trim removed 4 bases at V and 4 bases at J, leaving 11 bases unmatched. The germline V gene has CDR1 SGHNT and CDR2 YYREEE (reference sequence). This CDR3 has 15 residues. The CDR3 region is CASSPGFGQEYEQYF. The CDR3 DNA reads TGTGCCAGCAGCCCAGGATTTGGACAGGAGTACGAGCAGTACTTC.

The J gene is TRBJ1-5, the V gene TRBV19, with a tentative D call TRBD1 (5 bases). Germline CDR1 reads LNHDA; CDR2 reads SQIVND (reference sequence). This CDR3 is 16 amino acids long. The ends were cut back, 3 bases at V and 4 bases at J, with 16 bases in the middle. The CDR3 here is CASSMMTATRNQPQHF. Here the CDR3 DNA reads TGTGCCAGTAGTATGATGACAGCCACGAGAAATCAGCCCCAGCATTTT.

This clone was observed many times. The rearrangement uses TRBV15 and TRBJ1-5, with TRBD1 matching 7 bases. The V and J ends lost 5 bases and 4 bases, in that order; junction bases with no gene match: 2. CDR3 size: 13 residues. The germline CDR1 and CDR2 sequences are LNHNV and YYDKDF (reference sequence). The CDR3 DNA is TGTGCCACCAGCCTACAGGGGAATCAGCCCCAGCATTTT. Translated, it gives CATSLQGNQPQHF.

The chain joins TRBV7-2 to TRBJ2-1; weak D call: TRBD2 (6 bases). This CDR3 is 15 amino acids long. The V end lost 5 bases, the J end lost 7 bases, and 18 bases lay between the germline ends. CDR1 and CDR2 from the germline V gene are SGHTA and FQGNSA. The CDR3 DNA reads as TGTGCCAGCAGCCGGGGGTTCGGGGTGATAAATGAGCAGTTCTTC. Translated, it gives CASSRGFGVINEQFF.

This chain connects TRBV6-4 to TRBJ1-1, with TRBD1 matching over 8 bases. The CDR3 consists of 15 residues. CDR1 is MRHNA, CDR2 SNTAGT, per germline. After removal of 2 bases from V and 1 base from J, the junction contained 3 bases not matched to a gene. The CDR3 nucleotides read TGTGCCAGCAGTGACACTGGGACAGGGAACACTGAAGCTTTCTTT. It specifies CASSDTGTGNTEAFF.

The rearrangement joins TRBV27 to TRBJ1-5; D is unresolved. Trimming took 5 bases from V and 0 from J, leaving 5 bases between them. Germline-derived CDR1 and CDR2 are MNHEY and SMNVEV (reference sequence). This CDR3 is 13 amino acids long. CDR3 coding DNA: TGTGCCAGCAGTAGCCTTAGCAATCAGCCCCAGCATTTT. It is translated as CASSSLSNQPQHF.

The rearrangement joins TRBV19 to TRBJ1-1; D not resolved. The CDR3 is 13 amino acids. The ends were cut back, 3 bases at V and 4 bases at J, with 9 bases in the middle. Germline V gene data show CDR1 as LNHDA and CDR2 as SQIVND (reference sequence). The CDR3 region is CASSMGGFTEAFF. CDR3 DNA: TGTGCCAGTAGTATGGGAGGGTTCACTGAAGCTTTCTTT.